The 16 T cell receptor beta chains listed next were all sequenced from one sample in a study of blood T cell repertoires in COVID-19. The repertoire was sequenced with immunoSEQ multiplex PCR; TCRdb's copy has only in-frame clones and lacks some. The table lists 12,000 to 15,000 clones, 60% to 85% of them singletons. Sequencing was done on a sample of peripheral blood. All receptors derive from a man in his 60s with acute or convalescent COVID-19.

The chain uses TRBV11-3 and TRBJ2-1, with 13 bases that match TRBD2. With V trimmed by 0 bases and J by 2 bases, 1 base remained unmatched. The CDR3 extends over 17 amino acids. Germline assignment: CDR1 SGHNT and CDR2 YENEEA. The CDR3 sequence is CASSLEGTSGAYNEQFF. CDR3 coding DNA: TGTGCCAGCAGCTTAGAAGGGACTAGCGGGGCCTACAATGAGCAGTTCTTC. Complete variable domain (other parts from reference TRBV11-3 and TRBJ2-1): EAGVVQSPRYKIIEKKQPVAFWCNPISGHNTLYWYLQNLGQGPELLIRYENEEAVDDSQLPKDRFSAERLKGVDSTLKIQPAELGDSAVYLCASSLEGTSGAYNEQFFGPGTRLTVL.

The CDR3 region is CASSLTGVNGYTF. The DNA of the CDR3 is TGTGCCAGCAGTCTTACAGGGGTAAATGGCTACACCTTC. The rearrangement uses TRBV2 and TRBJ1-2, with 7 bases matching TRBD1. Germline V gene data show CDR1 as SNHLY and CDR2 as FYNNEI. CDR3 length: 13 amino acids. The V gene end was trimmed by 5 bases and the J gene end by 6 bases; junction bases not matched to a gene: 6.

This chain uses TRBV2 with TRBJ1-1, with D uncertain. Germline CDR1 and CDR2: SNHLY and FYNNEI. The CDR3 covers 12 residues. Deletions cut 7 bases from V and 1 base from J, with 7 bases between. DNA for the CDR3: TGTGCCAGCACCTCCGGGAACACTGAAGCTTTCTTT. Encoded protein: CASTSGNTEAFF.

This clone has a single count. Written as DNA, the CDR3 is TGTGCCAGCAGTGAGACCTCTACGGGGTCCTATAATTCACCCCTCCACTTT. Translating it yields CASSETSTGSYNSPLHF. The chain has TRBV2 and TRBJ1-6; D ambiguous. Per germline, CDR1 SNHLY and CDR2 FYNNEI. Trimming left V 3 bases short and J 1 base short, with 13 bases between. The CDR3 is 17 residues long. The full variable domain, in which reference TRBV2 and TRBJ1-6 provide the parts outside the CDR3, is EPEVTQTPSHQVTQMGQEVILRCVPISNHLYFYWYRQILGQKVEFLVSFYNNEISEKSEIFDDQFSVERPDGSNFTLKIRSTKLEDSAMYFCASSETSTGSYNSPLHFGNGTRLTVT.

In its sample, this clone ranks as medium-sized. The rearrangement links TRBV7-2 to TRBJ1-2; D unresolved. This CDR3 has 12 residues. Germline V gene data show CDR1 as SGHTA and CDR2 as FQGNSA. Trimming shortened V by 1 base and J by 8 bases, and 8 bases separated the two germline ends. This CDR3 is CASSLDAGGYTF. The CDR3 nucleotides read TGTGCCAGCAGCTTAGACGCGGGGGGCTACACCTTC.

The rearrangement joins TRBV7-2 to TRBJ2-1, with no clear D. The length of the CDR3 is 15 residues. V was clipped by 0 bases and J by 1 base, with 7 bases between them. From germline, CDR1 is SGHTA and CDR2 FQGNSA. The CDR3 DNA sequence: TGTGCCAGCAGCTTAGCGACGGGTTCCTACAATGAGCAGTTCTTC. This gives the protein CASSLATGSYNEQFF.

The sample holds a few counts of this clone. The J gene is TRBJ1-3, the V gene TRBV28, with a possible D match to TRBD1 (6 bases). CDR1 and CDR2 (germline): MDHEN, SYDVKM. V was pared by 7 bases and J by 6 bases, with 16 bases between. The CDR3 has 14 residues. CDR3: CASNVQGATNTIYF. CDR3 in DNA: TGTGCCAGCAACGTACAGGGAGCGACAAACACCATATATTTT.

The chain employs TRBV5-1 and TRBJ2-1; tentatively, D is TRBD2 (6 bases). The CDR3 is 13 amino acids. V lost 0 bases to trimming and J lost 12 bases, with 13 bases between them. Germline V gene data show CDR1 as SGHRS and CDR2 as YFSETQ. Written as DNA, the CDR3 is TGCGCCAGCAGCTTGGACGTTTTCGGGGGGCAGTTCTTC. It codes for CASSLDVFGGQFF.

This clone was seen once. The V and J genes are TRBV6-1 and TRBJ2-5; 7 bases align to TRBD2. Trimming at V came to 2 bases and at J to 2 bases, leaving 11 bases not matched to a gene. CDR1 MNHNS and CDR2 SASEGT come from the germline V gene. The CDR3 is 17 residues long. The CDR3 DNA follows: TGTGCCAGCAGTGAATCGTCGCGGGGGAGGATACAAGAGACCCAGTACTTC. It encodes CASSESSRGRIQETQYF.

The chain is built from TRBV5-1 and TRBJ1-5; 7 positions agree with TRBD1. V was clipped by 0 bases and J by 3 bases; unmatched bases: 6. Germline CDR1 and CDR2: SGHRS and YFSETQ. This CDR3 is built from 16 residues. The CDR3 sequence is CASSLAPTGNNQPQHF. The CDR3, as DNA: TGCGCCAGCAGCTTGGCCCCGACAGGGAACAATCAGCCCCAGCATTTT. The full variable domain, in which reference TRBV5-1 and TRBJ1-5 provide the parts outside the CDR3, is KAGVTQTPRYLIKTRGQQVTLSCSPISGHRSVSWYQQTPGQGLQFLFEYFSETQRNKGNFPGRFSGRQFSNSRSEMNVSTLELGDSALYLCASSLAPTGNNQPQHFGDGTRLSIL.

The CDR3 loop is CASSELRNEKLFF. The CDR3 DNA sequence: TGTGCCAGCAGTGAATTGCGTAATGAAAAACTGTTTTTT. This chain joins TRBV2 and TRBJ1-4, with D uncertain. The CDR3 consists of 13 residues. The V and J ends lost 2 bases and 4 bases respectively, with 5 bases between them. The V gene's germline CDR1 is SNHLY and CDR2 FYNNEI.

The chain links TRBV30 to TRBJ1-1, with TRBD1 identical over 7 bases. Germline V gene lookup returns CDR1 GTSNPN and CDR2 SVGIG (reference sequence). The ends lost 5 bases at V and 4 bases at J; junction bases unmatched: 10. The CDR3 length is 14 residues. CDR3 protein: CAWHRGLSPTEAFF. DNA of the CDR3: TGTGCCTGGCACAGGGGTTTGAGTCCCACTGAAGCTTTCTTT.

The J gene is TRBJ1-1, the V gene TRBV6-5; the match to TRBD1 covers 7 bases. The CDR3 has 16 amino acids. V shed 0 bases and J 4 bases; nucleotides not matched to a gene: 8. Germline CDR1 and CDR2: MNHEY and SVGAGI. The CDR3 loop is CASSYSYRGIGTEAFF. The CDR3 nucleotides read TGTGCCAGCAGTTACTCCTACAGGGGAATTGGCACTGAAGCTTTCTTT.

The chain combines TRBV15 with TRBJ1-3, with D possibly TRBD1 on 6 matching bases. V gave up 4 bases and J gave up 6 bases, with 10 bases separating them. The CDR3 has 13 residues. Per germline, CDR1 LNHNV and CDR2 YYDKDF (reference sequence). The CDR3 region has the DNA TGTGCCACCAGCACGGGACACCAAAACACCATATATTTT. Translating it yields CATSTGHQNTIYF.

The rearrangement joins TRBV24-1 to TRBJ2-7, with TRBD1 matching 7 bases. This CDR3 comprises 15 residues. CDR1 and CDR2 from the germline V gene are KGHDR and SFDVKD. The V and J ends lost 2 bases and 4 bases, in that order; junction bases with no gene match: 7. The CDR3 region is CATSDSERGLYEQYF. CDR3 DNA sequence: TGTGCCACCAGTGATTCCGAAAGGGGGCTATACGAGCAGTACTTC.

The V gene is TRBV19, the J gene TRBJ1-5; D perhaps matches TRBD1 (5 bases). The CDR3 spans 15 residues. Per the germline V gene, CDR1 is LNHDA and CDR2 is SQIVND (reference sequence). Trimming removed 3 bases at V and 1 base at J, with 10 bases between. CDR3 protein: CASSMWDLSNQPQHF. The CDR3 region has the DNA TGTGCCAGTAGTATGTGGGACTTGAGCAATCAGCCCCAGCATTTT.